This is a list of T cell receptor beta chains from one sample in a study of post-analysis software for immune sequencing data. TCRdb itself ran the PCR reads through MiXCR, one entry per CDR3 protein. The profile shows a few hundred thousand distinct CDR3 sequences, around 40% of them singletons. The sequenced sample was blood. These receptors originate from a girl aged 5-17 years with multiple sclerosis. Each CDR3 is given with its conserved first and last residue. Each record gives: clone size, J gene, V gene, D gene, CDR3 protein, CDR3 DNA. D genes are given only for firm matches. Some rows have no size entry. The others give once, few or many, or a class for an expanded clone.

few | TRBJ1-6 | TRBV5-1 | . | CASSPSGNSPLHF | TGCGCCAGCAGCCCCTCGGGGAATTCACCCCTCCACTTT
few | TRBJ2-1 | TRBV10-3 | . | CAISEESSLDEQFF | TGTGCCATCAGTGAGGAATCTAGTTTAGATGAGCAGTTCTTC
few | TRBJ2-7 | TRBV7-6 | TRBD2 | CASSPRLAGLGEQYF | TGTGCCAGCAGCCCCAGACTAGCGGGACTTGGGGAGCAGTACTTC
. | TRBJ2-7 | TRBV5-6 | . | CASSLGLLYEQYF | TGTGCCAGCAGCTTGGGGTTATTGTACGAGCAGTACTTC
few | TRBJ2-7 | TRBV5-1 | . | CASSLVSGGDLYEQYF | TGCGCCAGCAGCTTGGTTTCAGGAGGGGATCTTTACGAGCAGTACTTC
. | TRBJ2-1 | TRBV20-1 | TRBD1 | CSARDINDRGSYNEQFF | TGCAGTGCTAGAGATATTAACGACAGGGGCTCCTACAATGAGCAGTTCTTC
. | TRBJ1-1 | TRBV11-2 | TRBD1 | CASSFNRGNTEAFF | TGTGCCAGCAGCTTTAACAGGGGGAACACTGAAGCTTTCTTT
. | TRBJ2-3 | TRBV7-9 | TRBD2 | CASSRTTGLAEDTQYF | TGTGCCAGCAGCCGGACCACTGGGCTAGCGGAAGATACGCAGTATTTT
. | TRBJ2-7 | TRBV10-3 | TRBD2 | CAIREREPLREQYF | TGTGCCATCAGGGAGCGGGAGCCCCTAAGGGAGCAGTACTTC
. | TRBJ2-5 | TRBV7-8 | TRBD2 | CASSSQRGGVTQYF | TGTGCCAGCAGCTCGCAGCGGGGGGGCGTGACCCAGTACTTC
. | TRBJ2-1 | TRBV7-2 | . | CASSLGIGAYNEQFF | TGTGCCAGCAGCTTAGGTATCGGAGCCTACAATGAGCAGTTCTTC
. | TRBJ2-7 | TRBV28 | . | CASNSGGTEGNEQYF | TGTGCCAGCAATTCTGGCGGGACAGAGGGCAACGAGCAGTACTTC
few | TRBJ2-1 | TRBV10-3 | . | CAISAGGPYNEQFF | TGTGCCATCAGTGCCGGCGGTCCCTACAATGAGCAGTTCTTC
. | TRBJ1-6 | TRBV2 | TRBD1 | CASSIQGASYNSPLHF | TGTGCCAGCAGTATACAGGGGGCTTCCTATAATTCACCCCTCCACTTT
. | TRBJ2-1 | TRBV5-6 | TRBD2 | CASSHSGRAHYNEQFF | TGTGCCAGCAGCCATAGCGGGAGGGCCCACTACAATGAGCAGTTCTTC
. | TRBJ1-2 | TRBV6-1 | TRBD1 | CASSPADRVDYGYTF | TGTGCCAGCAGTCCCGCCGACAGGGTGGACTATGGCTACACCTTC
few | TRBJ1-1 | TRBV12-3/TRBV12-4 | TRBD1 | CASSRQGTAEAFF | TGTGCCAGCAGTAGACAGGGTACGGCTGAAGCTTTCTTT
. | TRBJ2-7 | TRBV9 | TRBD2 | CASSGTSGDPYEQYF | TGTGCCAGCAGCGGGACTAGCGGGGATCCCTACGAGCAGTACTTC
. | TRBJ1-1 | TRBV3-1 | . | CASSQLQGNTEAFF | TGTGCCAGCAGCCAATTGCAGGGGAACACTGAAGCTTTCTTT
. | TRBJ2-3 | TRBV7-9 | TRBD2 | CASSYGPSGREDTDTQYF | TGTGCCAGCAGCTACGGGCCTAGCGGGAGGGAAGACACAGATACGCAGTATTTT
few | TRBJ2-1 | TRBV7-2 | TRBD1 | CASGPGQGAHNEQFF | TGTGCCAGCGGACCGGGACAGGGGGCGCATAATGAGCAGTTCTTC
many | TRBJ2-1 | TRBV20-1 | TRBD2 | CSASSWQREYNEQFF | TGCAGTGCTAGTTCTTGGCAGCGGGAGTACAATGAGCAGTTCTTC
. | TRBJ2-1 | TRBV4-1 | TRBD2 | CASSHTAGPYNEQFF | TGCGCCAGCAGCCATACAGCGGGGCCTTACAATGAGCAGTTCTTC
. | TRBJ1-1 | TRBV4-1 | . | CASSQDDVGNTEAFF | TGCGCCAGCAGCCAAGATGACGTAGGGAACACTGAAGCTTTCTTT
. | TRBJ2-7 | TRBV25-1 | TRBD1 | CVSSELDRDSHEQYF | TGTGTCAGCAGTGAGCTGGACAGGGATAGCCACGAGCAGTACTTC
. | TRBJ2-7 | TRBV3-1 | . | CASRPERDGDYEQYF | TGTGCCAGCAGACCCGAGCGCGACGGGGACTACGAGCAGTACTTC
. | TRBJ2-3 | TRBV20-1 | TRBD1 | CSARVWTGDTQYF | TGCAGTGCTAGAGTTTGGACAGGGGATACGCAGTATTTT
. | TRBJ2-5 | TRBV5-5 | TRBD2 | CASNGLVRETQYF | TGTGCCAGCAACGGACTAGTACGGGAGACCCAGTACTTC
. | TRBJ2-7 | TRBV20-1 | . | CSANGGSTYEQYF | TGCAGTGCAAACGGCGGATCCACCTACGAGCAGTACTTC
. | TRBJ1-6 | TRBV7-9 | . | CASTADGTINSPLHF | TGTGCCAGCACCGCGGACGGAACCATTAATTCACCCCTCCACTTT
once | TRBJ2-5 | TRBV20-1 | . | CSARVSLETQYF | TGCAGTGCTAGAGTTTCCCTTGAGACCCAGTACTTC
many | TRBJ1-5 | TRBV12-3/TRBV12-4 | . | CASSPGNQPQHF | TGTGCCAGCAGCCCTGGCAATCAGCCCCAGCATTTT
few | TRBJ2-1 | TRBV25-1 | . | CASSEARGEQFF | TGTGCCAGCAGTGAAGCGCGTGGTGAGCAGTTCTTC
. | TRBJ1-5 | TRBV20-1 | . | CSFSTGTGQPQHF | TGCAGCTTCTCAACGGGCACAGGGCAGCCCCAGCATTTT
. | TRBJ2-7 | TRBV6-5 | TRBD1 | CASRREGTGSTYEQYF | TGTGCCAGCAGACGAGAAGGGACAGGGAGTACCTACGAGCAGTACTTC
few | TRBJ1-5 | TRBV9 | . | CASSAGGNQPQHF | TGTGCCAGCAGCGCCGGGGGAAATCAGCCCCAGCATTTT
once | TRBJ2-4 | TRBV4-2 | . | CASSQEGGKNIQYF | TGTGCCAGCAGCCAAGAAGGAGGCAAAAACATTCAGTACTTC
once | TRBJ2-7 | TRBV7-9 | TRBD2 | CASSLELAFEQYF | TGTGCCAGCAGCTTAGAACTAGCGTTCGAGCAGTACTTC
few | TRBJ2-7 | TRBV12-3/TRBV12-4 | TRBD1 | CASSLTRDRGYEQYF | TGTGCCAGCAGTTTAACTCGGGACAGGGGGTACGAGCAGTACTTC
few | TRBJ2-7 | TRBV7-2 | . | CASSLSPAFEQYF | TGTGCCAGCAGCTTGAGTCCCGCTTTCGAGCAGTACTTC
. | TRBJ2-4 | TRBV20-1 | . | CSARDGWDPQYF | TGCAGTGCTAGAGATGGTTGGGACCCCCAGTACTTC
. | TRBJ2-7 | TRBV5-1 | TRBD1 | CASSLTGGWSSYEQYF | TGCGCCAGCAGCTTAACAGGGGGCTGGAGCTCCTACGAGCAGTACTTC
. | TRBJ1-2 | TRBV6-2/TRBV6-3 | . | CASSYSTRGDGYTF | TGTGCCAGCAGTTACTCGACCCGCGGAGATGGCTACACCTTC
. | TRBJ2-7 | TRBV4-2 | . | CASSQSMTAYEQYF | TGTGCCAGCAGCCAATCCATGACAGCCTACGAGCAGTACTTC
once | TRBJ2-3 | TRBV28 | . | CASSLLTGGGTDTQYF | TGTGCCAGCAGTTTATTGACAGGAGGGGGCACAGATACGCAGTATTTT
. | TRBJ2-1 | TRBV7-9 | . | CASSLTVNNEQFF | TGTGCCAGCAGCTTAACAGTAAACAATGAGCAGTTCTTC
. | TRBJ2-7 | TRBV6-5 | TRBD2 | CASSPVGEGYEQYF | TGTGCCAGCAGCCCCGTGGGGGAGGGCTACGAGCAGTACTTC
few | TRBJ2-3 | TRBV20-1 | . | CSAGRGTLDSTDTQYF | TGCAGTGCTGGAAGAGGGACGTTAGATAGCACAGATACGCAGTATTTT
few | TRBJ2-2 | TRBV7-7 | . | CASSLGAGELFF | TGTGCTAGCAGCTTAGGCGCCGGGGAGCTGTTTTTT
. | TRBJ2-7 | TRBV10-3 | TRBD1 | CAISPDLGQGNEQYF | TGTGCCATCAGCCCAGATCTGGGACAGGGGAACGAGCAGTACTTC
. | TRBJ1-1 | TRBV24-1 | . | CATRATENTEAFF | TGTGCCACCAGGGCGACAGAGAACACTGAAGCTTTCTTT
few | TRBJ2-1 | TRBV5-1 | . | CASSLGSGLLYNEQFF | TGCGCCAGCAGCTTGGGAAGTGGACTGCTCTACAATGAGCAGTTCTTC